The 3 T cell receptor beta chains below come from one sample, sequenced in a study of blood T cell repertoires in COVID-19. This table comes from immunoSEQ multiplex PCR, and its TCRdb copy is limited to in-frame clones, with some not included. The sample holds 120,000 to 150,000 clones; around 90% are singletons and the top ten take over 0.75%. The material sequenced was peripheral blood. All receptors derive from a woman aged 50 to 60 with acute or convalescent COVID-19.

The rearrangement joins TRBV5-1 to TRBJ1-2, with D tentatively TRBD1 (6 bases). Trimming took 2 bases from V and 2 from J, leaving 10 bases between them. The CDR3 loop spans 14 amino acids. The germline V gene encodes CDR1 SGHRS and CDR2 YFSETQ. The CDR3 loop reads CASSFTGINYGYTF. The CDR3, as DNA: TGCGCCAGCAGCTTTACAGGGATAAACTATGGCTACACCTTC.

The V and J genes are TRBV3-1 (or the pseudogene TRBV3-2) and TRBJ1-1; D is possibly TRBD1 (5 bases). V lost 4 bases and J 4 bases, leaving 10 bases between the germline ends. Germline-derived CDR1 and CDR2 are LGHDT and YNNKEL (reference sequence). The CDR3 extends over 13 amino acids. This CDR3 reads CASSLEGVTEAFF. The CDR3 DNA follows: TGTGCCAGCAGCCTCGAAGGGGTCACTGAAGCTTTCTTT.

This rearrangement joins TRBV27 to TRBJ1-1; D is ambiguous. V gave up 7 bases and J gave up 4 bases, with 19 bases separating them. Germline CDR1 MNHEY, CDR2 SMNVEV (reference sequence). The CDR3 has 15 amino acids. The chain's CDR3 is CASINVMGGLTEAFF. The CDR3 DNA sequence: TGTGCCAGCATTAATGTAATGGGAGGGCTCACTGAAGCTTTCTTT.